These T cell receptor beta chains were read from a single sample in a study of Ad26.COV2.S vaccination and SARS-CoV-2 variants. Assay: immunoSEQ multiplex PCR; the TCRdb copy retains only in-frame clones and omits some. Of 400,000 to 450,000 clones in the sample, 90% are singletons; the top ten hold about 12%. Sequenced here: peripheral blood, sampled in a trial of Ad26.COV2.S vaccine versus placebo. The receptors were sampled from a person aged 18-60 years who received the Ad26.COV2.S COVID-19 vaccine or a placebo. Both conserved end residues are part of each CDR3. Fields, in order: clone size, D gene, V gene, J gene, CDR3 protein, CDR3 DNA. D genes are given only for firm matches. Clone size, where shown, is once, few, many, or a class for clones that have expanded.

abundance: NA
d_gene: NA
v_gene: TRBV19
j_gene: TRBJ2-7
CDR3aa: CASSKGWEDTYEQYF
CDR3nt: TGTGCCAGTAGTAAGGGGTGGGAGGATACCTACGAGCAGTACTTC

abundance: NA
d_gene: NA
v_gene: TRBV10-1
j_gene: TRBJ2-1
CDR3aa: CASRLYRDSPEQFF
CDR3nt: TGCGCCAGCAGATTATACCGGGACTCTCCTGAGCAGTTCTTC

abundance: NA
d_gene: TRBD1
v_gene: TRBV6-2/TRBV6-3
j_gene: TRBJ2-3
CDR3aa: CASSPGGSADTQYF
CDR3nt: TGTGCCAGCAGTCCAGGGGGTTCCGCAGATACGCAGTATTTT

abundance: once
d_gene: TRBD2
v_gene: TRBV6-5
j_gene: TRBJ2-3
CDR3aa: CASRSTSGSADTQYF
CDR3nt: TGTGCCAGCAGATCGACTAGCGGGAGTGCAGATACGCAGTATTTT

abundance: NA
d_gene: TRBD2
v_gene: TRBV7-6
j_gene: TRBJ2-7
CDR3aa: CASSFSPQGLANSYEQYF
CDR3nt: TGTGCCAGCAGCTTTAGTCCTCAAGGACTAGCGAACTCCTACGAGCAGTACTTC

abundance: NA
d_gene: TRBD2
v_gene: TRBV7-8
j_gene: TRBJ2-7
CDR3aa: CASSPTSGVYEQYF
CDR3nt: TGTGCCAGCAGCCCGACTAGCGGGGTGTACGAGCAGTACTTC

abundance: NA
d_gene: NA
v_gene: TRBV12-5
j_gene: TRBJ1-3
CDR3aa: CASGLSLSGNTIYF
CDR3nt: TGTGCTAGTGGTTTATCACTCTCTGGAAACACCATATATTTT

abundance: NA
d_gene: NA
v_gene: TRBV7-2
j_gene: TRBJ2-5
CDR3aa: CASSWSVATQETQYF
CDR3nt: TGTGCCAGCAGCTGGTCGGTCGCCACTCAAGAGACCCAGTACTTC

abundance: NA
d_gene: NA
v_gene: TRBV4-2
j_gene: TRBJ1-5
CDR3aa: CASSQVRASNQPQHF
CDR3nt: TGTGCCAGCAGCCAAGTAAGGGCTAGCAATCAGCCCCAGCATTTT

abundance: NA
d_gene: TRBD1
v_gene: TRBV28
j_gene: TRBJ1-3
CDR3aa: CASRQSGTDSGNTIYF
CDR3nt: TGTGCCAGCAGGCAAAGCGGGACAGACTCTGGAAACACCATATATTTT

abundance: NA
d_gene: NA
v_gene: TRBV7-8
j_gene: TRBJ1-2
CDR3aa: CASSPGGARGRWRGYTF
CDR3nt: TGTGCCAGCAGCCCCGGTGGAGCACGGGGGCGATGGCGGGGCTACACCTTC

abundance: NA
d_gene: NA
v_gene: TRBV7-2
j_gene: TRBJ2-3
CDR3aa: CASSPKGGPGDTQYF
CDR3nt: TGTGCCAGCAGCCCAAAGGGGGGGCCTGGGGATACGCAGTATTTT

abundance: NA
d_gene: NA
v_gene: TRBV6-5
j_gene: TRBJ1-5
CDR3aa: CASSLRGINQPQHF
CDR3nt: TGTGCCAGCAGTTTGAGGGGGATCAATCAGCCCCAGCATTTT

abundance: NA
d_gene: TRBD1
v_gene: TRBV7-9
j_gene: TRBJ2-3
CDR3aa: CASSFPLWDSEHTDTQYF
CDR3nt: TGTGCCAGCAGCTTTCCCCTCTGGGACAGCGAACACACAGATACGCAGTATTTT

abundance: NA
d_gene: NA
v_gene: TRBV27
j_gene: TRBJ2-7
CDR3aa: CASSLRGDSYEQYF
CDR3nt: TGTGCCAGCAGTTTAAGGGGGGATTCCTACGAGCAGTACTTC

abundance: NA
d_gene: TRBD2
v_gene: TRBV5-1
j_gene: TRBJ2-1
CDR3aa: CASSRYSGTSGYNEQFF
CDR3nt: TGCGCCAGCAGCAGGTATTCCGGGACTAGCGGTTACAATGAGCAGTTCTTC

abundance: NA
d_gene: NA
v_gene: TRBV27
j_gene: TRBJ2-7
CDR3aa: CASSLLFWEHYEQYF
CDR3nt: TGTGCCAGCAGTTTACTTTTTTGGGAACACTACGAGCAGTACTTC

abundance: NA
d_gene: TRBD2
v_gene: TRBV29-1
j_gene: TRBJ2-1
CDR3aa: CSVVRLAGEGEQFF
CDR3nt: TGCAGCGTTGTTAGGTTAGCGGGAGAGGGTGAGCAGTTCTTC

abundance: NA
d_gene: NA
v_gene: TRBV28
j_gene: TRBJ1-4
CDR3aa: CASSLPDRNEKLFF
CDR3nt: TGTGCCAGCAGTTTGCCCGACAGAAATGAAAAACTGTTTTTT

abundance: NA
d_gene: NA
v_gene: TRBV6-2/TRBV6-3
j_gene: TRBJ2-7
CDR3aa: CASSYAGIPYEQYF
CDR3nt: TGTGCCAGCAGTTACGCGGGAATCCCCTACGAGCAGTACTTC

abundance: NA
d_gene: TRBD1
v_gene: TRBV10-3
j_gene: TRBJ2-7
CDR3aa: CAISSGQAEQYF
CDR3nt: TGTGCCATCAGCAGCGGACAGGCCGAGCAGTACTTC

abundance: NA
d_gene: TRBD1
v_gene: TRBV27
j_gene: TRBJ1-1
CDR3aa: CASSSGTATEAFF
CDR3nt: TGTGCCAGCAGTTCCGGGACAGCCACTGAAGCTTTCTTT

abundance: NA
d_gene: TRBD1
v_gene: TRBV27
j_gene: TRBJ1-2
CDR3aa: CASSPHTTGGAEGYTF
CDR3nt: TGTGCCAGCAGTCCCCATACGACAGGGGGCGCCGAGGGCTACACCTTC